The present entry profiles one TCR beta chain with its context. The CDR3 length is 14 residues. The germline V gene has CDR1 SGHNT and CDR2 YYREEE (reference sequence). Trimming pared 4 bases from V and 1 base from J, leaving 11 bases between. The method was immunoSEQ multiplex PCR; TCRdb's version includes in-frame clones alone and lacks a portion of them. The sample lists about 110,000 clones; around 84% were seen once. The data belong to a study of blood T cell repertoires in COVID-19. Looking at the study overall: Spain, Italy and the United States supplied samples that represented acute and convalescent COVID-19. T cells, B-cell-depleted T cells, or PBMCs provided the cDNA or gDNA that served as material.

The sequence derives from a human donor in a cohort sampled during active COVID-19. V and J are TRBV5-4 and TRBJ1-1, with no clear D. Sequences were obtained from peripheral blood. CDR3 sequence reads: CASSLENRNTEAFF. CDR3 DNA: TGTGCCAGCAGCCTGGAGAACAGGAACACTGAAGCTTTCTTT. The full variable domain, in which reference TRBV5-4 and TRBJ1-1 provide the parts outside the CDR3, is ETGVTQSPTHLIKTRGQQVTLRCSSQSGHNTVSWYQQALGQGPQFIFQYYREEENGRGNFPPRFSGLQFPNYSSELNVNALELDDSALYLCASSLENRNTEAFFGQGTRLTVV.